This T cell receptor (beta chain) was sequenced during a study of blood T cell repertoires in COVID-19. Study-level background: The analysed material was cDNA or gDNA that came from T cells, B-cell-depleted T cells, or PBMCs.

Study processing details: Reference gene primer amplification gave nucleated cell count estimates. The assay was immunoSEQ multiplex PCR, and TCRdb's table has in-frame clones only and misses some. D and trimming come from the DNA, and the V and J calls and clone size come from that table. This sample has fewer than 150,000 clones; approximately 90% occur once, and the top ten carry around a quarter. CDR3 size: 13 residues. Trimming left V 2 bases short and J 15 bases short, with 21 bases between. The germline V gene has CDR1 GTSNPN and CDR2 SVGIG (reference sequence). This chain links TRBV30 with TRBJ2-3; D is undetermined. Sequences were obtained from peripheral blood. The TCR comes from a human donor in a cohort sampled during active COVID-19. As DNA, the CDR3 is TGTGCCTGGAGTTTTAGGCCCCTAGAGATGGTATATTTT. Encoded protein: CAWSFRPLEMVYF.